These T cell receptor beta chains were read from a single sample in a study of blood T cell repertoires in COVID-19. Produced via immunoSEQ multiplex PCR; TCRdb's table is partial and in-frame only. The data hold some 390,000 clones, with about 88% observed a single time. What was sequenced was peripheral blood. These TCRs come from a middle-aged woman with COVID-19, enrolled during active disease. Each CDR3 is given with its conserved first and last residue. The D gene is left open where the match is weak. A row's size may be missing; if present it is once, few, many or a size class.

J gene,D gene,clone size,V gene,CDR3 protein,CDR3 DNA
TRBJ1-5,TRBD1,once,TRBV30,CAWSWRGRGSQPQHF,TGTGCCTGGAGTTGGAGGGGGCGAGGAAGTCAGCCCCAGCATTTT
TRBJ1-2,TRBD1,NA,TRBV27,CASSPTGGYGYTF,TGTGCCAGCAGTCCGACAGGGGGCTATGGCTACACCTTC
TRBJ1-4,NA,once,TRBV18,CASSPLTGSEKLFF,TGTGCCAGCTCACCTCTAACTGGTAGTGAAAAACTGTTTTTT
TRBJ1-5,NA,once,TRBV6-5,CASSGQQNQPQHF,TGTGCCAGCAGCGGACAACAAAATCAGCCCCAGCATTTT
TRBJ2-3,TRBD1,NA,TRBV27,CASSARSGTGRWDTQYF,TGTGCCAGCAGTGCTCGATCCGGGACAGGGAGATGGGATACGCAGTATTTT
TRBJ1-1,NA,NA,TRBV28,CASLDSMNTEAFF,TGTGCCAGCCTGGACAGCATGAACACTGAAGCTTTCTTT
TRBJ2-3,NA,NA,TRBV14,CASSQGVSRGDTQYF,TGTGCCAGCAGCCAAGGCGTTAGCCGAGGAGATACGCAGTATTTT
TRBJ1-1,NA,NA,TRBV20-1,CSAADLGEAFF,TGCAGTGCTGCAGACCTAGGTGAAGCTTTCTTT
TRBJ2-7,NA,NA,TRBV28,CASSLMGAIYEQYF,TGTGCCAGCAGTTTAATGGGGGCCATCTACGAGCAGTACTTC
TRBJ1-1,NA,NA,TRBV5-1,CASSLEGMGNTEAFF,TGCGCCAGCAGCTTGGAGGGGATGGGGAACACTGAAGCTTTCTTT
TRBJ2-7,TRBD1,NA,TRBV4-1,CASSQVLGQVIF,TGCGCCAGCAGCCAGGTATTGGGACAGGTTATCTTC
TRBJ2-7,TRBD1,NA,TRBV28,CASSSTGTGNSYEQYF,TGTGCCAGCAGTAGTACCGGGACAGGGAACTCCTACGAGCAGTACTTC
TRBJ2-1,TRBD2,NA,TRBV28,CASSWSGRAGDNEQFF,TGTGCCAGCAGTTGGAGCGGGAGGGCCGGGGACAATGAGCAGTTCTTC
TRBJ2-1,TRBD2,NA,TRBV7-7,CASSPAGSSYNEQFF,TGTGCTAGCAGCCCAGCGGGAAGCTCCTACAATGAGCAGTTCTTC
TRBJ1-2,NA,NA,TRBV7-9,CASSFRTVYGYTF,TGTGCCAGCAGCTTCCGGACAGTTTATGGCTACACCTTC
TRBJ1-3,TRBD1,NA,TRBV14,CASSGPGQGSGNTIYF,TGTGCCAGCAGCGGACCGGGACAGGGATCCGGAAACACCATATATTTT
TRBJ2-5,TRBD1,once,TRBV5-5,CASSLVGQGAQETQYF,TGTGCCAGCAGCTTGGTTGGACAGGGGGCTCAAGAGACCCAGTACTTC
TRBJ1-1,NA,NA,TRBV7-9,CASSSRHGWDEGEAFF,TGTGCCAGCAGCTCAAGGCACGGGTGGGATGAGGGTGAAGCTTTCTTT
TRBJ2-5,TRBD1,NA,TRBV10-3,CAISGTGGLETQYF,TGTGCCATCAGTGGGACAGGGGGTCTTGAGACCCAGTACTTC
TRBJ2-1,TRBD2,NA,TRBV9,CASSVAASGGYNEQFF,TGTGCCAGCAGCGTAGCCGCTAGCGGGGGCTACAATGAGCAGTTCTTC
TRBJ2-7,NA,NA,TRBV27,CASSFARGPYEQYF,TGTGCCAGCAGCTTCGCCAGAGGTCCCTACGAGCAGTACTTC
TRBJ1-1,NA,NA,TRBV28,CASSSRGGNTEAFF,TGTGCCAGCAGCTCTCGCGGGGGGAACACTGAAGCTTTCTTT
TRBJ2-1,NA,NA,TRBV5-1,CASSLGGGSSYNEQFF,TGCGCCAGCAGCTTGGGAGGCGGCAGCTCCTACAATGAGCAGTTCTTC
TRBJ1-4,NA,NA,TRBV18,CASSPSATNEKLFF,TGTGCCAGCTCACCGTCAGCAACTAATGAAAAACTGTTTTTT
TRBJ1-1,NA,NA,TRBV7-9,CASSLDMTSPFF,TGTGCCAGCAGCTTAGACATGACTAGTCCTTTCTTC
TRBJ2-7,TRBD2,NA,TRBV28,CASSQGAGLSGYEQYF,TGTGCCAGCAGTCAAGGGGCGGGACTATCCGGCTACGAGCAGTACTTC
TRBJ2-3,TRBD1,NA,TRBV6-5,CASRDRGDTQYF,TGTGCCAGCAGGGACAGGGGAGATACGCAGTATTTT
TRBJ2-7,TRBD2,NA,TRBV5-6,CASSLAGGDYEQYF,TGTGCCAGCAGCTTGGCGGGAGGGGACTACGAGCAGTACTTC
TRBJ2-2,TRBD2,NA,TRBV5-1,CASSRLAGKVNTGELFF,TGCGCCAGCAGCCGACTAGCGGGAAAAGTGAACACCGGGGAGCTGTTTTTT
TRBJ2-3,NA,once,TRBV4-2,CASSQESPGGGDTQYF,TGTGCCAGCAGCCAAGAGAGTCCCGGCGGAGGAGATACGCAGTATTTT
TRBJ1-2,TRBD1,NA,TRBV5-3,CARSLGDRAFYGYTF,TGTGCCAGAAGCTTGGGGGACAGGGCTTTCTATGGCTACACCTTC
TRBJ2-1,TRBD2,NA,TRBV28,CASSLFNGLAPRSYNEQFF,TGTGCCAGCAGTTTGTTTAACGGACTAGCGCCAAGGTCCTACAATGAGCAGTTCTTC
TRBJ2-2,TRBD1,once,TRBV14,CASSQDLPGTGGDTGELFF,TGTGCCAGCAGCCAAGACCTCCCCGGGACAGGGGGCGACACCGGGGAGCTGTTTTTT
TRBJ2-7,NA,NA,TRBV11-2,CASTLERAYEQYF,TGTGCCAGCACCCTCGAGCGGGCCTACGAGCAGTACTTC
TRBJ1-1,NA,NA,TRBV13,CASSLYRRTEREAFF,TGTGCCAGCAGCTTGTATAGGAGGACCGAACGAGAAGCTTTCTTT
TRBJ2-3,TRBD2,NA,TRBV7-9,CASSLGAGGDFSTDTQYF,TGTGCCAGCAGCCTGGGGGCGGGGGGAGACTTCTCCACAGATACGCAGTATTTT
TRBJ1-2,TRBD1,NA,TRBV5-1,CASTLGDSFYGYTF,TGCGCCAGCACCTTGGGGGACAGCTTCTATGGCTACACCTTC
TRBJ2-1,TRBD2,once,TRBV10-1,CASSESGGAQDEQFF,TGCGCCAGCAGTGAAAGCGGGGGGGCCCAGGATGAGCAGTTCTTC
TRBJ1-5,TRBD1,NA,TRBV7-2,CASSFWTGGNQPQHF,TGTGCCAGCAGCTTTTGGACAGGAGGGAATCAGCCCCAGCATTTT
TRBJ2-1,TRBD1,NA,TRBV27,CASSLYRDSPNEQFF,TGTGCCAGCAGTTTATACCGGGACAGTCCCAATGAGCAGTTCTTC
TRBJ2-1,TRBD1,NA,TRBV7-3,CASSFGQGMDNEQFF,TGTGCCAGCAGCTTTGGACAGGGGATGGACAATGAGCAGTTCTTC
TRBJ1-1,NA,NA,TRBV19,CASSQVQKTEAFF,TGTGCCAGTAGCCAGGTTCAAAAAACTGAAGCTTTCTTT
TRBJ2-7,TRBD1,NA,TRBV6-5,CASSIRGQAREQYF,TGTGCCAGCAGCATAAGGGGACAGGCACGCGAGCAGTACTTC
TRBJ2-7,TRBD1,NA,TRBV19,CASSLNPPGTGIYEQYF,TGTGCCAGTAGTCTCAACCCCCCCGGGACAGGGATCTACGAGCAGTACTTC
TRBJ2-1,NA,NA,TRBV6-6,CARSDSPGNEQFF,TGTGCCAGATCGGACAGCCCCGGCAATGAGCAGTTCTTC
TRBJ1-1,TRBD1,NA,TRBV28,CASSPGGYTEAFF,TGTGCCAGCAGTCCAGGGGGCTACACTGAAGCTTTCTTT
TRBJ2-2,TRBD2,once,TRBV5-4,CASSPGGPSWGKLFF,TGTGCCAGCAGTCCGGGAGGGCCCTCTTGGGGGAAGCTGTTTTTT
TRBJ2-1,NA,NA,TRBV25-1,CASGSAQHNEQFF,TGTGCCAGCGGGAGTGCGCAGCACAATGAGCAGTTCTTC
TRBJ1-2,NA,NA,TRBV10-3,CAIRKTAAGRNYGYTF,TGTGCCATCAGGAAGACGGCAGCCGGGAGAAACTATGGCTACACCTTC
TRBJ2-5,TRBD1,NA,TRBV27,CASSLHRGQETQYF,TGTGCCAGCAGTTTACACAGGGGGCAAGAGACCCAGTACTTC